The clone carrying this T cell receptor (beta chain) was picked up many times. Antigen specificity is unknown. This sample stems from a study of CD8 T cells in ankylosing spondylitis. Findings of the study overall: Relatively scarce in peripheral blood, disease-linked clones were CD8+. In ankylosing spondylitis patients, matched synovial fluid reportedly showed significant enrichment of disease-linked clones. Earlier studies detected some motif variants in reactive arthritis synovial fluid and blood. A motif in TCR beta, a set of seven to nine highly homologous variants, appeared characteristic of ankylosing spondylitis blood.

Libraries for TCR beta were made by quantitative 5'-RACE with molecular barcodes. TCRdb re-derived calls from the 5' RACE reads in MiXCR, one entry per CDR3 protein. The sample carries about 200,000 distinct CDR3 sequences, roughly 6.6% recorded once. The CDR3 has 12 amino acids. V was shortened by 1 base and J by 7 bases, with 8 bases between the two germline ends. CDR1 and CDR2 from the germline V gene are SGHTA and FQGNSA. The sequencing input was blood, either unsorted or a sorted T cell fraction (not recorded which). The sequence was collected from a male donor with ankylosing spondylitis. The chain uses TRBV7-2 and TRBJ2-7; D remains ambiguous. DNA of the CDR3: TGTGCCAGCAGCTTAGAAACAGTTGAGCAGTACTTC. Translation gives CASSLETVEQYF.